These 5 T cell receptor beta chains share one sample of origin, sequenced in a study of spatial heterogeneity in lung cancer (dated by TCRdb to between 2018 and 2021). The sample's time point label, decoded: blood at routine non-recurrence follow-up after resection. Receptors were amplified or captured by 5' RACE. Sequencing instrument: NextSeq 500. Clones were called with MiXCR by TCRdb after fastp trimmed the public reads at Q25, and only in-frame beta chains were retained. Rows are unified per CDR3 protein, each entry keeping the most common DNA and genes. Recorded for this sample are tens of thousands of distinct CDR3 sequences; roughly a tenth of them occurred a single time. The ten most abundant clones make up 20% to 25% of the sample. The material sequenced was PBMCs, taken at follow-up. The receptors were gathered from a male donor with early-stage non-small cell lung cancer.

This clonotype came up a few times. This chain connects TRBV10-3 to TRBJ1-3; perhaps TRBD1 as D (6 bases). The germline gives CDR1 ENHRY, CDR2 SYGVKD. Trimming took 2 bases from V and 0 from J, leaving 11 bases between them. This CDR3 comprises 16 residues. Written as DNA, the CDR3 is TGTGCCATCAGTGAGGGGGGGCATCTCTCTGGAAACACCATATATTTT. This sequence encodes CAISEGGHLSGNTIYF.

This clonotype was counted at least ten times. Written as DNA, the CDR3 is TGTGCCAGCAGCACCCCAGGGGAAGGAGATACGCAGTATTTT. It translates to CASSTPGEGDTQYF. The chain has TRBV7-2 and TRBJ2-3, with D maybe TRBD1 (6 bases). The ends were cut back, 5 bases at V and 5 bases at J, with 14 bases in the middle. The CDR3 extends over 14 amino acids. Per germline, CDR1 SGHTA and CDR2 FQGNSA. The entire variable domain, with the rest obtained from reference TRBV7-2 and TRBJ2-3, is as follows: GAGVSQSPSNKVTEKGKDVELRCDPISGHTALYWYRQSLGQGLEFLIYFQGNSAPDKSGLPSDRFSAERTGGSVSTLTIQRTQQEDSAVYLCASSTPGEGDTQYFGPGTRLTVL.

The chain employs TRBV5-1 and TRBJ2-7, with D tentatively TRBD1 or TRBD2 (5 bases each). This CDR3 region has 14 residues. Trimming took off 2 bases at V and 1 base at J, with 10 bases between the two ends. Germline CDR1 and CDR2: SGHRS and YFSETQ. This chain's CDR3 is CASSLGDLSYEQYF. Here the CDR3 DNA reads TGCGCCAGCAGCTTAGGGGACCTTTCCTACGAGCAGTACTTC.

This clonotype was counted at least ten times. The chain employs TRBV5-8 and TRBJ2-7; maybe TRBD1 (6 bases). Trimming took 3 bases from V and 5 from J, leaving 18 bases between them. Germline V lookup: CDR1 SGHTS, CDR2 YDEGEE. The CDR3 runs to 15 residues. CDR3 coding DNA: TGTGCCAGCAGCTCCCCGGCCAGGGGTGGCCACGAGCAGTACTTC. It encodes CASSSPARGGHEQYF.

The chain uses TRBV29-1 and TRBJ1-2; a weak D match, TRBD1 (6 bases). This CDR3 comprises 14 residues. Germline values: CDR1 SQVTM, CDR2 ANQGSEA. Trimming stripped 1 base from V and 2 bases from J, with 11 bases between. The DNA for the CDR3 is TGCAGCGTTGAAGTGGACAGCGCCAACTATGGCTACACCTTC. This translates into CSVEVDSANYGYTF.